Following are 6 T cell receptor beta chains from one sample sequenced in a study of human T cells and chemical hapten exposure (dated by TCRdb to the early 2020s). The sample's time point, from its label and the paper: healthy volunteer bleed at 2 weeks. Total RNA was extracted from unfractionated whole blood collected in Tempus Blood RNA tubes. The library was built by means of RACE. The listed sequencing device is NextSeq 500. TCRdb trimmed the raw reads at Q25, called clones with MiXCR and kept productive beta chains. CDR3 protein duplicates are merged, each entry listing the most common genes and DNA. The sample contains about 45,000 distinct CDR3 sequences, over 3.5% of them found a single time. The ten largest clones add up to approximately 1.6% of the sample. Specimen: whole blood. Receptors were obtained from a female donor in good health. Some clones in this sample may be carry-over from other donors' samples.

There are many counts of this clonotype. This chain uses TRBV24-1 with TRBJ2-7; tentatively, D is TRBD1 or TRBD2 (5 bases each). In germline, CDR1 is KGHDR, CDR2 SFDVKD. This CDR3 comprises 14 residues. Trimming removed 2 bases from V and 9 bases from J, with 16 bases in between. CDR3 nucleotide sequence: TGTGCCACCAGTGATTCTACGAGAGGGGCGGTGCAGTACTTC. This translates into CATSDSTRGAVQYF.

This CDR3 reads CASSRRPQETQYF. As DNA, the CDR3 is TGTGCCAGCAGCCGCCGGCCCCAAGAGACCCAGTACTTC. This sequence joins TRBV7-2 and TRBJ2-5; D gene uncertain. V shed 5 bases and J shed 1 base, with 8 bases lying between them. Germline V gives CDR1 SGHTA, CDR2 FQGNSA. The CDR3 is 13 residues long.

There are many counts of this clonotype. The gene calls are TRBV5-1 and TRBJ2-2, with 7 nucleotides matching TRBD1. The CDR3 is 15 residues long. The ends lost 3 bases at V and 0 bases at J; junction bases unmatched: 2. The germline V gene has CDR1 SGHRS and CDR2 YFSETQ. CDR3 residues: CASSSGTANTGELFF. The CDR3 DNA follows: TGCGCCAGCAGCTCCGGGACAGCGAACACCGGGGAGCTGTTTTTT.

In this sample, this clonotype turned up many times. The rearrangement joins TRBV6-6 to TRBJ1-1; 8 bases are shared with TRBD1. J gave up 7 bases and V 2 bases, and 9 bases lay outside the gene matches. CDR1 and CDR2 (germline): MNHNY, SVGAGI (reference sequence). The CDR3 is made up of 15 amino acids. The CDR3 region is CASSYGTGVTNEAFF. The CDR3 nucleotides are TGTGCCAGCAGTTACGGGACAGGTGTGACAAATGAAGCTTTCTTT.

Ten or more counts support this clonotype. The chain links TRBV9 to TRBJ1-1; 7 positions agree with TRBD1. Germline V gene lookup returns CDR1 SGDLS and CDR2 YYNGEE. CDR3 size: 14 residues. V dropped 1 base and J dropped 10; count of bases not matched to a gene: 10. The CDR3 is CASSVLEGGLGAFF. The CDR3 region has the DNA TGTGCCAGCAGCGTACTAGAAGGGGGCCTAGGAGCTTTCTTT.

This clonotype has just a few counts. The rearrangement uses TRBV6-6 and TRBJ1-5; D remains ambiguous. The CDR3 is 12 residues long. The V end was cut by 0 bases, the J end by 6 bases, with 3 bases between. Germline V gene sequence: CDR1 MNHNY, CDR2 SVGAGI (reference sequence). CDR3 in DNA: TGTGCCAGCAGTTACTCGGGTCAGCCCCAGCATTTT. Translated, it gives CASSYSGQPQHF.